Presented here are 13 T cell receptor beta chains from one specimen sequenced in a study of vaccination and CD4 T cells after COVID-19. The Oncomine TCR Beta short-read assay sequenced DNA from cultured CD4+ T cells. TCRdb passed the PCR reads through MiXCR, listing each CDR3 protein once. This table has 12,000 or so distinct CDR3 sequences, approximately 60% appearing once. These receptors are not linked to any known antigen. Treatment defined: approximately 9-day PBMC culture with coronavirus spike peptide pools or control peptides (ViraFEST assay). What was sequenced was CD4+ T cells from blood, cultured in vitro. The receptors shown here come from a human donor who had recovered from COVID-19.

The V call is TRBV14, the J call TRBJ2-4; D call uncertain. The CDR3 is 17 residues long. V was pared by 1 base and J by 1 base, with 14 bases between. CDR1 SGHDN and CDR2 FVKESK come from the germline V gene. CDR3 sequence reads: CASSQARRMGAKNIQYF. The CDR3, as DNA: TGTGCCAGCAGCCAAGCCCGGCGGATGGGGGCCAAAAACATTCAGTACTTC.

The chain is built from TRBV10-3 and TRBJ2-1, with 9 positions matching TRBD1. The trim removed 6 bases at V and 6 bases at J, leaving 6 bases unmatched. Germline-derived CDR1 and CDR2 are ENHRY and SYGVKD. CDR3 length: 14 amino acids. CDR3 DNA: TGTGCCATCAGCCCGGGACAGGGAGGCAATGAGCAGTTCTTC. Translating gives CAISPGQGGNEQFF.

The CDR3 DNA is TGCAGTGCCCACGTAGGGGGGGAGACCCAGTACTTC. Its translation: CSAHVGGETQYF. The chain links TRBV20-1 to TRBJ2-5; D possibly uses TRBD1 or TRBD2 (6 bases each). Trimming removed 6 bases at V and 5 bases at J, with 13 bases between. CDR1 DFQATT and CDR2 SNEGSKA come from the germline V gene (reference sequence). There are 12 residues in the CDR3.

The V gene is TRBV20-1, the J gene TRBJ2-5, with 8 bases identical to TRBD2. This CDR3 spans 15 amino acids. The V and J ends lost 6 bases and 0 bases, in that order; junction bases with no gene match: 9. Germline-derived CDR1 and CDR2 are DFQATT and SNEGSKA (reference sequence). CDR3 residues: CSATLAAWYQETQYF. The CDR3 DNA reads as TGCAGTGCCACACTAGCGGCATGGTACCAAGAGACCCAGTACTTC.

This chain connects TRBV20-1 to TRBJ2-1, with a possible D match to TRBD1 (5 bases). Germline-derived CDR1 and CDR2 are DFQATT and SNEGSKA (reference sequence). The CDR3 length is 14 residues. V shed 3 bases and J shed 2 bases, with 11 bases lying between them. The CDR3 region has the DNA TGCAGTGCTAGGGAGCAGGGTCCCTACAATGAGCAGTTCTTC. It is translated as CSAREQGPYNEQFF.

The CDR3 DNA reads TGTGCCAGCAGCTGGACGAGGGCTAGCGGTAACACCGGGGAGCTGTTTTTT. This encodes CASSWTRASGNTGELFF. The rearrangement uses TRBV7-7 and TRBJ2-2; the match to TRBD2 covers 7 bases. Germline V lookup: CDR1 SSHAT, CDR2 FNYEAQ (reference sequence). V gave up 4 bases and J gave up 2 bases; unmatched junction bases: 10. This CDR3 spans 17 amino acids. Complete variable domain (other parts from reference TRBV7-7 and TRBJ2-2): GAGVSQSPRYKVTKRGQDVTLRCDPISSHATLYWYQQALGQGPEFLTYFNYEAQPDKSGLPSDRFSAERPEGSISTLTIQRTEQRDSAMYRCASSWTRASGNTGELFFGEGSRLTVL.

The rearrangement links TRBV5-4 to TRBJ1-2; 8 nucleotides align to TRBD1. CDR3 length equals 14 residues. Unmatched junction bases numbered 5, after V lost 4 bases and J lost 3 bases. Germline CDR1 SGHNT, CDR2 YYREEE (reference sequence). CDR3 coding DNA: TGTGCCAGCAGCCTGGGACAGGTTGACTATGGCTACACCTTC. This gives the protein CASSLGQVDYGYTF.

In this sample, this clonotype turned up once. V and J are TRBV12-3 or TRBV12-4 and TRBJ2-7, with TRBD1 identical over 12 bases. This CDR3 comprises 16 residues. With V trimmed by 4 bases and J by 2 bases, 6 bases remained unmatched. The CDR3 sequence is CASSSRDRGRTYEQYF. CDR3 sequence (DNA): TGTGCCAGCAGTTCCCGGGACAGGGGGCGAACCTACGAGCAGTACTTC.

The rearrangement links TRBV5-6 to TRBJ1-5; D gene uncertain. There are 16 residues in the CDR3. The ends were cut back, 1 base at V and 0 bases at J, with 11 bases in the middle. Germline V lookup: CDR1 SGHDT, CDR2 YYEEEE. CDR3 sequence: CASSLWGLFSNQPQHF. DNA for the CDR3: TGTGCCAGCAGCTTGTGGGGTCTTTTTAGCAATCAGCCCCAGCATTTT.

The chain carries TRBV20-1 and TRBJ2-1; tentative D call: TRBD1 (5 bases). The length of the CDR3 is 14 residues. V was trimmed by 3 bases and J by 5 bases, leaving 14 bases between them. Germline V gene data show CDR1 as DFQATT and CDR2 as SNEGSKA (reference sequence). The CDR3 is CSARQDLRDNEQFF. DNA of the CDR3: TGCAGTGCTAGGCAAGACCTCAGGGACAATGAGCAGTTCTTC.

The rearrangement links TRBV15 to TRBJ2-7; 9 bases fit TRBD1. CDR1 is LNHNV, CDR2 YYDKDF, per germline (reference sequence). The CDR3 contains 15 residues. Trimming removed 3 bases from V and 4 bases from J; junction bases left unmatched: 7. The CDR3 coding sequence is TGTGCCACCAGCAGGGGACAGGGTGGTGGGTACGAGCAGTACTTC. Translation: CATSRGQGGGYEQYF. The full variable domain, rest sourced from reference TRBV15 and TRBJ2-7, is DAMVIQNPRYQVTQFGKPVTLSCSQTLNHNVMYWYQQKSSQAPKLLFHYYDKDFNNEADTPDNFQSRRPNTSFCFLDIRSPGLGDTAMYLCATSRGQGGGYEQYFGPGTRLTVT.

The chain carries TRBV5-4 and TRBJ1-6; possible D gene TRBD1, 6 bases. Germline loops: CDR1 SGHNT, CDR2 YYREEE (reference sequence). The CDR3 sequence is 13 residues long. Trimming cost V 5 bases and J 11 bases, with 14 bases left between them. In DNA form, the CDR3 reads TGTGCCAGCAGTGCGGGGGCGATGACACCCCTCCACTTT. Its protein is CASSAGAMTPLHF.

The V call is TRBV6-5, the J call TRBJ1-6; D is undetermined. CDR3 length: 15 amino acids. Germline CDR1 and CDR2: MNHEY and SVGAGI. V was clipped by 3 bases and J by 8 bases, with 14 bases between them. CDR3: CASSYSGHGDSPLHF. In nucleotides, the CDR3 is TGTGCCAGCAGTTATTCGGGTCACGGGGATTCACCCCTCCACTTT.